Listed below are T cell receptor beta chains from one sample, sequenced in a study of a mutant IDH1 vaccine in newly diagnosed glioma. Method: immunoSEQ multiplex PCR; TCRdb's copy keeps in-frame clones and lacks some. The table lists some 29,000 clones, approximately 86% of them singletons, with more than 2.5% in the top ten. For these receptors, no antigen is known. Sequenced here: peripheral blood mononuclear cells (PBMCs), sampled from a glioma patient whose treatment included an IDH1 peptide vaccine. The receptors derive from a woman aged 40 to 50 with glioma. Some clones in this sample may be carry-over from other donors' samples. CDR3s include the opening cysteine and the closing phenylalanine or tryptophan. A D gene is named only where the DNA matches it firmly. Not all rows give a size; the values are once, few, many and, for expanded clones, a class.

j_gene	v_gene	d_gene	abundance	CDR3aa	CDR3nt
TRBJ1-1	TRBV15	.	.	CATSRVIDSNTEAFF	TGTGCCACCAGCAGAGTGATTGACTCGAACACTGAAGCTTTCTTT
TRBJ2-3	TRBV28	TRBD2	.	CASSPLAGLSTDTQYF	TGTGCCAGCAGCCCACTAGCGGGCCTCAGCACAGATACGCAGTATTTT
TRBJ1-6	TRBV7-9	.	.	CASSSNEGPLHF	TGTGCCAGCAGCTCGAACGAGGGGCCCCTCCACTTT
TRBJ2-7	TRBV7-2	.	.	CASSFAPGQNYEQYF	TGTGCCAGCAGCTTCGCCCCGGGACAAAACTACGAGCAGTACTTC
TRBJ1-1	TRBV25-1	.	.	CASSDQRGSGNTEAFF	TGTGCCAGCAGTGACCAGAGGGGGTCTGGGAACACTGAAGCTTTCTTT
TRBJ2-3	TRBV6-6	.	once	CATGRSDTQYF	TGTGCCACCGGTAGATCAGATACGCAGTATTTT
TRBJ2-7	TRBV27	TRBD1	.	CASTRYSGGNYEQYF	TGTGCCAGCACCCGGTACTCAGGGGGAAACTACGAGCAGTACTTC
TRBJ1-6	TRBV7-8	.	.	CASSSRDGGSPLHF	TGTGCCAGCAGCTCCCGGGACGGCGGATCACCCCTCCACTTT
TRBJ2-1	TRBV9	.	.	CASSVRVGNEQFF	TGTGCCAGCAGCGTCAGGGTAGGCAATGAGCAGTTCTTC
TRBJ1-6	TRBV19	TRBD1	.	CASSLGGTANQGNSPLHF	TGTGCCAGTAGCCTAGGGGGGACAGCGAACCAGGGAAATTCACCCCTCCACTTT
TRBJ1-6	TRBV6-1	TRBD1	few	CAGTGGRSPLHF	TGTGCCGGGACAGGGGGGAGATCACCCCTCCACTTT
TRBJ2-7	TRBV6-4	.	.	CASSDPGPSYEQYF	TGTGCCAGCAGTGACCCGGGACCTTCCTACGAGCAGTACTTC
TRBJ1-1	TRBV7-9	.	.	CASSRAGDTEAFF	TGTGCCAGCAGCCGTGCTGGAGACACTGAAGCTTTCTTT
TRBJ2-2	TRBV18	.	few	CASSPVGGSNTGELFF	TGTGCCAGCTCACCAGTGGGAGGATCGAACACCGGGGAGCTGTTTTTT
TRBJ1-1	TRBV4-3	.	.	CASSQDIAGVWNTEAFF	TGCGCCAGCAGCCAAGATATAGCAGGGGTATGGAACACTGAAGCTTTCTTT
TRBJ1-1	TRBV28	.	.	CASSLNGEAFF	TGTGCCAGCAGTTTGAACGGTGAAGCTTTCTTT
TRBJ2-7	TRBV5-1	TRBD1	.	CASSSRQGFTYEQYF	TGCGCCAGCAGCTCGCGACAGGGGTTCACCTACGAGCAGTACTTC
TRBJ2-7	TRBV5-1	.	few	CASSLVGGGSSYEQYF	TGCGCCAGCAGCTTGGTTGGCGGGGGCAGCTCCTACGAGCAGTACTTC
TRBJ1-2	TRBV4-3	.	.	CASSPGGRYGYTF	TGCGCCAGCAGCCCGGGTGGGCGCTATGGCTACACCTTC
TRBJ1-4	TRBV28	.	.	CASLRGMVNEKLFF	TGTGCCAGCCTACGGGGAATGGTGAATGAAAAACTGTTTTTT
TRBJ2-1	TRBV27	TRBD2	.	CASARTIAPRLAGANEQFF	TGTGCCAGCGCAAGAACCATCGCCCCCCGACTAGCGGGAGCAAATGAGCAGTTCTTC
TRBJ1-5	TRBV5-1	.	.	CASSLEGTNQPQHF	TGCGCCAGCAGCTTGGAAGGAACCAATCAGCCCCAGCATTTT
TRBJ1-5	TRBV6-5	.	.	CASSFRESDQPQHF	TGTGCCAGCAGTTTCAGGGAGTCGGATCAGCCCCAGCATTTT
TRBJ1-5	TRBV7-8	.	.	CASSLHGRINQPQHF	TGTGCCAGCAGCCTTCACGGACGGATCAATCAGCCCCAGCATTTT
TRBJ1-1	TRBV5-8	TRBD1	.	CASSYPRDRGTEAFF	TGTGCCAGCAGCTACCCCCGGGACAGGGGGACTGAAGCTTTCTTT
TRBJ1-5	TRBV28	.	.	CASSLGQGYRQPQHF	TGTGCCAGCAGTTTAGGCCAGGGATATCGGCAGCCCCAGCATTTT
TRBJ1-2	TRBV10-3	TRBD1	.	CAISESGQNYGYTF	TGTGCCATCAGTGAGTCGGGACAGAACTATGGCTACACCTTC
TRBJ1-2	TRBV27	TRBD1	.	CASSPPDRAGYTF	TGTGCCAGCAGTCCCCCTGACAGGGCTGGCTACACCTTC
TRBJ2-6	TRBV7-3	TRBD1	.	CASSRTGSYSGANVLTF	TGTGCCAGCAGTAGGACAGGGTCCTATTCTGGGGCCAACGTCCTGACTTTC
TRBJ2-7	TRBV4-3	.	.	CASSQDIRDEQYF	TGCGCCAGCAGCCAAGATATAAGGGACGAGCAGTACTTC
TRBJ2-2	TRBV6-4	TRBD2	.	CASSDSYQRGVDGELFF	TGTGCCAGCAGTGACTCGTATCAGCGGGGGGTCGACGGGGAGCTGTTTTTT
TRBJ2-6	TRBV4-3	.	.	CASSQEPGQSGANVLTF	TGCGCCAGCAGCCAAGAACCAGGACAGTCTGGGGCCAACGTCCTGACTTTC
TRBJ2-7	TRBV7-3	.	.	CASSLNARGGYEQYF	TGTGCCAGCAGCTTGAATGCAAGGGGCGGATACGAGCAGTACTTC
TRBJ1-1	TRBV19	.	.	CASSISFGEITEAFF	TGTGCCAGTAGTATATCGTTCGGGGAAATCACTGAAGCTTTCTTT
TRBJ1-6	TRBV28	.	.	CASQSSQDRYNSPLHF	TGTGCCAGCCAAAGCTCCCAGGACAGATATAATTCACCCCTCCACTTT
TRBJ2-2	TRBV9	.	.	CASSSPRNTGELFF	TGTGCCAGCAGCAGCCCCAGGAACACCGGGGAGCTGTTTTTT
TRBJ2-5	TRBV15	TRBD1	.	CATRRTGSETQYF	TGTGCCACCAGAAGGACAGGGTCGGAGACCCAGTACTTC
TRBJ2-2	TRBV7-6	TRBD1	once	CASSLAPWTGGDGELFF	TGTGCCAGCAGCTTAGCGCCCTGGACAGGGGGCGACGGGGAGCTGTTTTTT
TRBJ1-6	TRBV7-2	.	.	CASSSPRAENSPLHF	TGTGCCAGCAGCTCGCCCAGGGCTGAGAATTCACCCCTCCACTTT
TRBJ2-7	TRBV7-6	TRBD1	.	CASSTPTGRGNEQYF	TGTGCCAGCAGCACCCCAACCGGCAGGGGGAACGAGCAGTACTTC
TRBJ2-5	TRBV5-1	TRBD2	few	CASRTLSGGAQETQYF	TGCGCCAGCAGAACCCTTAGCGGGGGGGCCCAAGAGACCCAGTACTTC
TRBJ2-7	TRBV15	.	.	CATSRLWGSSYEQYF	TGTGCCACCAGCAGACTGTGGGGCAGCTCCTACGAGCAGTACTTC
TRBJ2-3	TRBV7-2	.	.	CASSSSGPSTDTQYF	TGTGCCAGCAGCTCAAGCGGGCCTAGCACAGATACGCAGTATTTT
TRBJ1-2	TRBV28	.	.	CASSFGRVQGTNYGYTF	TGTGCCAGCAGTTTCGGGCGGGTACAGGGAACTAACTATGGCTACACCTTC
TRBJ2-7	TRBV19	TRBD2	once	CASGPGLVPYEQYF	TGTGCCTCAGGTCCGGGACTAGTCCCCTACGAGCAGTACTTC
TRBJ2-5	TRBV5-4	TRBD1	once	CASSLGGLQETQYF	TGTGCCAGCAGCCTAGGGGGCCTCCAAGAGACCCAGTACTTC